A selection of T cell receptor beta chains follows, all from one sample in a study of cytomegalovirus exposure and HLA in healthy donors. Clones were read by immunoSEQ multiplex PCR, and TCRdb kept only the in-frame ones, dropping some. The table records about 160,000 clones, roughly 91% of them present only once. Sequenced input: PBMCs. Receptor source: a man younger than 35 in good health and CMV-seronegative. Each CDR3 is given with its conserved first and last residue. Fields, in order: CDR3 protein, V gene, J gene.

CASSLDRFEAFF	TRBV18	TRBJ1-1
CASSIGGASYNEQFF	TRBV10-2	TRBJ2-1
CASSQELASGGETQYF	TRBV4-1	TRBJ2-5
CASSAALAATDTQYF	TRBV5-6	TRBJ2-3
CASSQQVNQPQHF	TRBV6-1	TRBJ1-5
CASSRGLADPTYF	TRBV19	TRBJ2-3
CASKSDWRLEAFF	TRBV25-1	TRBJ1-1
CASSRTASQPQHF	TRBV10-1	TRBJ1-5
CASSPIDLRDQPQHF	TRBV27	TRBJ1-5
CASSPTFGRVDYEQYF	TRBV9	TRBJ2-7
CASSRLNEQFF	TRBV7-8	TRBJ2-1
CASSEDRGYEQFF	TRBV6-6	TRBJ2-1
CASSIDTGRTEAFF	TRBV19	TRBJ1-1
CASSPQRGLSGYTF	TRBV6-6	TRBJ1-2
CASSFSGTSGSETQYF	TRBV5-1	TRBJ2-5
CASGGRGATGELFF	TRBV6-1	TRBJ2-2